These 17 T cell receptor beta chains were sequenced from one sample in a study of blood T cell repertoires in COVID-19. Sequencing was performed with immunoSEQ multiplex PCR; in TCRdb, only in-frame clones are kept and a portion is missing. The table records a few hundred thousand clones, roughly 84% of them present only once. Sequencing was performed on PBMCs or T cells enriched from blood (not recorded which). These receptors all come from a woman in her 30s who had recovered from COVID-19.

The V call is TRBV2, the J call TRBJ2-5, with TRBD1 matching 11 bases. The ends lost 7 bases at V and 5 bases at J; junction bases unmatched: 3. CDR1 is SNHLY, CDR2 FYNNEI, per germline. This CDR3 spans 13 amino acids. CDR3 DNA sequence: TGTGCCAGCACCGGGACAGGGGGTGAGACCCAGTACTTC. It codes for CASTGTGGETQYF.

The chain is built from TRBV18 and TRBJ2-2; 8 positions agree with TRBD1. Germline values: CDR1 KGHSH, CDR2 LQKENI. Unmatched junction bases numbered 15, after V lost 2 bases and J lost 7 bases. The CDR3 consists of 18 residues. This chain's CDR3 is CASSPRQTGTGTLGELFF. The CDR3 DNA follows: TGTGCCAGCTCACCAAGGCAAACCGGGACAGGAACACTCGGGGAGCTGTTTTTT.

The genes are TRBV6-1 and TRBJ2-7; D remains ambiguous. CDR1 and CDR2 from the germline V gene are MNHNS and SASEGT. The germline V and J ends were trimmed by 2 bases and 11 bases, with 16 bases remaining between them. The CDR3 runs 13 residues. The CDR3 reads CASSETQVTSEYF. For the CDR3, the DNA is TGTGCCAGCAGTGAAACGCAGGTAACTTCGGAGTACTTC.

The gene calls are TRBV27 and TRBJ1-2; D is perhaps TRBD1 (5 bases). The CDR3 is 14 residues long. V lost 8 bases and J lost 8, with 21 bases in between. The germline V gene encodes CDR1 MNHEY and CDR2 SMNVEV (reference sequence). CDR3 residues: CASATPSGGKGYTF. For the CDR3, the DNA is TGTGCCAGCGCCACCCCCTCCGGGGGGAAGGGCTACACCTTC.

The CDR3, as DNA: TGTGCCAGTACCATGGCGGGACCGCAATTGGTCACTGAAGCTTTCTTT. It yields the protein CASTMAGPQLVTEAFF. The chain has TRBV19 and TRBJ1-1, with D perhaps matching TRBD1 (5 bases). Germline V gene data show CDR1 as LNHDA and CDR2 as SQIVND (reference sequence). This CDR3 comprises 16 residues. V lost 7 bases, J lost 4 bases, and 22 bases lay in between.

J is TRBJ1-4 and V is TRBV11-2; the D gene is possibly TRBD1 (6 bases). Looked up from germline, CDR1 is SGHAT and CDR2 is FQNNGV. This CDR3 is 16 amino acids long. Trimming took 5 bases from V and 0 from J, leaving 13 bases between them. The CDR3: CASSTGTHATNEKLFF. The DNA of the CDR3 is TGTGCCAGCAGCACCGGGACACATGCAACTAATGAAAAACTGTTTTTT.

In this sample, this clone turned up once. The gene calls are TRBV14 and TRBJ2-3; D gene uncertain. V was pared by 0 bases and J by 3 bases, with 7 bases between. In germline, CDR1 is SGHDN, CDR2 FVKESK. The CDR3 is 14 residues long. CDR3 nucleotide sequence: TGTGCCAGCAGCCAAGATCTTAGAACAGATACGCAGTATTTT. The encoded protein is CASSQDLRTDTQYF. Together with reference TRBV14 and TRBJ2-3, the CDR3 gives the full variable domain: EAGVTQFPSHSVIEKGQTVTLRCDPISGHDNLYWYRRVMGKEIKFLLHFVKESKQDESGMPNNRFLAERTGGTYSTLKVQPAELEDSGVYFCASSQDLRTDTQYFGPGTRLTVL.

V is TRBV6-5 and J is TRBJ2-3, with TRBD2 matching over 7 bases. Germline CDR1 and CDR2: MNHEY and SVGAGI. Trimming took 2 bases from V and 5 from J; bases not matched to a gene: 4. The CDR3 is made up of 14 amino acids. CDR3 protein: CASSYGLGEDTQYF. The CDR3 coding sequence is TGTGCCAGCAGTTACGGACTAGGGGAAGATACGCAGTATTTT.

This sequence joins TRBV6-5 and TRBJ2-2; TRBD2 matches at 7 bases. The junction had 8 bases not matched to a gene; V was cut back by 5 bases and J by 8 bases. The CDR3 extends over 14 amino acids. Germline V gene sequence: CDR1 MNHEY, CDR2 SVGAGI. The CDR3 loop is CASSHRDYLGELFF. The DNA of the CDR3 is TGTGCCAGCAGTCACCGGGACTACTTAGGGGAGCTGTTTTTT.

This chain's CDR3 is CASSEAPSWTRKETQYF. CDR3 coding DNA: TGTGCCAGCAGTGAAGCTCCGTCCTGGACTAGGAAAGAGACCCAGTACTTC. J is TRBJ2-5 and V is TRBV6-1, with 7 bases matching TRBD2. Unmatched junction bases numbered 10, after V lost 0 bases and J lost 3 bases. The CDR3 extends over 17 amino acids. Germline loops: CDR1 MNHNS, CDR2 SASEGT.

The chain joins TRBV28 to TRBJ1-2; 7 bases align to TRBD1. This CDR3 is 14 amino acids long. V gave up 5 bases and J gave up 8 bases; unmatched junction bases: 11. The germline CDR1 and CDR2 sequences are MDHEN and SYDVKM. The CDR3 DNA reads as TGTGCCAGCAGTAAAACCGGGACAGTAAAAGGCTACACCTTC. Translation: CASSKTGTVKGYTF.

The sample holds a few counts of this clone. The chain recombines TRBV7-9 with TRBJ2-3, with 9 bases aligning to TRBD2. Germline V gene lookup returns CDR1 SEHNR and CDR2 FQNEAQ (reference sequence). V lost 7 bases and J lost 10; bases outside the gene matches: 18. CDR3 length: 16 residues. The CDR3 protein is CASTPRGLAGIGAQYF. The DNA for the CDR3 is TGTGCCAGCACCCCCCGAGGGCTAGCGGGGATTGGGGCGCAGTATTTT.

The CDR3 reads CASSLSRTGTDTQYF. The CDR3 region has the DNA TGTGCCAGCAGTTTATCGCGGACAGGGACAGATACGCAGTATTTT. This chain uses TRBV27 with TRBJ2-3; the match to TRBD1 covers 8 bases. The CDR3 totals 15 residues. V shed 0 bases and J 3 bases; nucleotides not matched to a gene: 2. Germline CDR1 is MNHEY and CDR2 is SMNVEV (reference sequence).

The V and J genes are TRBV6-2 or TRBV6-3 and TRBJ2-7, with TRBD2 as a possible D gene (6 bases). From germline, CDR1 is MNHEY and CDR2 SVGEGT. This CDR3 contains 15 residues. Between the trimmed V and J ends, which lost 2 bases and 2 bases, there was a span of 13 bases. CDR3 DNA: TGTGCCAGCAGTTACCGTAGCGGTTACACCTACGAGCAGTACTTC. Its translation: CASSYRSGYTYEQYF.

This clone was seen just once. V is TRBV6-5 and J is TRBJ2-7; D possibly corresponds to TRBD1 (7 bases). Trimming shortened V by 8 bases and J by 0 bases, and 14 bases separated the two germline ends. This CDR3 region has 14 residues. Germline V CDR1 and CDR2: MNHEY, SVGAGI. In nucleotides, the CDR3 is TGTGCCAGCCAGGGGGGATTGAGCTCCTACGAGCAGTACTTC. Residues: CASQGGLSSYEQYF.

In DNA form, the CDR3 reads TGTGCCAGTAGTAAAGCGGGGGGCTGGGGGGAGCTGTTTTTT. Translating gives CASSKAGGWGELFF. This chain uses TRBV19 with TRBJ2-2; TRBD2 aligns across 9 bases. The germline V gene encodes CDR1 LNHDA and CDR2 SQIVND (reference sequence). With V trimmed by 4 bases and J by 8 bases, 5 bases remained unmatched. This CDR3 region has 14 residues.

This CDR3 reads CASRPTLQETQYF. In DNA, the CDR3 is TGCGCCAGCAGGCCCACGCTACAAGAGACCCAGTACTTC. The J gene is TRBJ2-5, the V gene TRBV5-1; the D is unclear. Germline CDR1 reads SGHRS; CDR2 reads YFSETQ. The CDR3 has 13 residues. The germline V and J ends were trimmed by 5 bases and 2 bases, with 10 bases remaining between them.